This record looks at one TCR beta chain sequence and its context. Its recognized antigen is unknown. No qualities accompany the bases; no much larger clone lies one base away. These reads were obtained on an Illumina HiSeq 1500. TCRdb passed the public sequencing reads through fastp at Q25 and MiXCR, retaining productive beta sequences. CDR3 protein sequences are deduplicated, and each keeps its most common genes and DNA. This sample comprises more than 400,000 distinct CDR3 sequences, 26% of them detected only once. Around 13% of the sample comes from the top ten. The record originates from a study of T cell repertoires in cytomegalovirus infection (dated by TCRdb to between 2019 and 2020). Turning to the overall study: Because public TCR beta signatures pointed to carriage of CMV infection together with the matching HLA type, the HLA type of each donor mattered for the analysis. Broader findings and caveats from the paper: Cumulative frequency of public TCR beta family members discriminated carriers of CMV infection plus the relevant HLA type in this cohort and an independent roughly 330-donor cohort. In the ex vivo response, HLA-C-restricted CMV-specific TCR beta clonotypes were dominant, and in two of eight donors the single most frequent clonotype came from this HLA-C-restricted group.

Inclusive of the bounding cysteine and phenylalanine, the CDR3 is 12 residues long. This entry keeps only the CDR3 DNA: 36 bases, framed from base 1. The germline ends are 6 bases apart after V is trimmed by 2 bases and J by 5 bases. The germline V gene sets CDR1 to ENHRY and CDR2 to SYGVKD. Sample: PBMCs. The rearranged chain carries TRBV10-3 and TRBJ1-1; the D gene remains uncertain. This receptor was taken from a human donor in good health (CMV status not recorded). Some clones in this sample may be carry-over from other donors' samples. The nucleotides read TGTGCCATCAGTGAGGAGCATACTGAAGCTTTCTTT. This yields the protein CAISEEHTEAFF.